This T cell receptor beta chain was recovered during a study of cytomegalovirus exposure and HLA in healthy donors. Study-wide results and limits: A later analysis by the authors found several of the most significant clusters apparently linked to common viral pathogens. Association of 15,000 to 20,000 TCR beta sequences with HLA alleles was found at 0.05 false discovery rate in a later analysis.

The CDR3 is made up of 16 amino acids. V lost 0 bases and J lost 8; bases outside the gene matches: 9. CDR1 and CDR2 from the germline V gene are LGHNA and YNFKEQ. The primer mix had 60 Vbeta and 13 Jbeta primers. Some clones are missing from TCRdb's copy, which holds only in-frame ones; the method was immunoSEQ multiplex PCR. This sample has 80,000 or so clones, with 62% found just once. For this clone: The antigen is undetermined.

Material: PBMCs. The chain combines TRBV4-2 with TRBJ2-1, with 8 bases lining up with TRBD2. This TCR was sampled from a male donor in good health and CMV-seropositive. CDR3 DNA sequence: TGTGCCAGCAGCCAAGATCCCAGCGGGGGCCAGGATGAGCAGTTCTTC. Amino acid sequence: CASSQDPSGGQDEQFF.